The 27 T cell receptor beta chains reported below all come from one sample, sequenced in a study of PD-1 blockade in classical Hodgkin lymphoma. Data came from immunoSEQ multiplex PCR; TCRdb stores just in-frame clones and leaves some out. The repertoire holds tens of thousands of clones, with about 86% as singletons. Time point defined: cycle 4 day 1 (C4D1), after 6 weeks of nivolumab. Each patient experienced a relapse that followed autologous stem cell transplantation, and brentuximab vedotin exposure varied. Negative magnetic selection isolated CD4+ T cells from thawed PBMCs. Sequencing used CD4+ T cells from blood, obtained before the fourth cycle of nivolumab. Source of these receptors: a human donor with classical Hodgkin lymphoma.

The CDR3 DNA follows: TGTGCCAGCAGTTTACCCTACGAGCAGTACTTC. Translated, it gives CASSLPYEQYF. The V and J genes are TRBV28 and TRBJ2-7; the D is unclear. The CDR3 runs to 11 residues. Trimming pared 2 bases from V and 2 bases from J, leaving 1 base between. Germline V CDR1 and CDR2: MDHEN, SYDVKM.

The V and J genes are TRBV28 and TRBJ2-1; D gene ambiguous. This CDR3 has 12 amino acids. Between the trimmed V and J ends, which lost 0 bases and 4 bases, there was a span of 1 base. Germline-derived CDR1 and CDR2 are MDHEN and SYDVKM. The CDR3 here is CASSLWYNEQFF. The CDR3 DNA sequence: TGTGCCAGCAGTTTATGGTACAATGAGCAGTTCTTC. Combining the CDR3 with reference TRBV28 and TRBJ2-1 gives the whole variable domain DVKVTQSSRYLVKRTGEKVFLECVQDMDHENMFWYRQDPGLGLRLIYFSYDVKMKEKGDIPEGYSVSREKKERFSLILESASTNQTSMYLCASSLWYNEQFFGPGTRLTVL.

The V gene is TRBV5-6, the J gene TRBJ1-5; TRBD1 matches 10 bases. Germline V gene data show CDR1 as SGHDT and CDR2 as YYEEEE. This CDR3 comprises 19 residues. J was trimmed by 2 bases and V by 2 bases; bases with no gene match: 13. The CDR3 nucleotides are TGTGCCAGCAGCTTCTATGACGGGACAGGGGTAGGGGGCAATCAGCCCCAGCATTTT. It codes for CASSFYDGTGVGGNQPQHF.

This clone appeared a few times. The V gene is TRBV19, the J gene TRBJ1-5; the D is unclear. The V end lost 0 bases, the J end lost 5 bases, and 5 bases lay between the germline ends. Germline values: CDR1 LNHDA, CDR2 SQIVND (reference sequence). This CDR3 is built from 13 residues. The CDR3 region has the DNA TGTGCCAGTAGTATAGATCTTGATCAGCCCCAGCATTTT. This translates into CASSIDLDQPQHF.

This rearrangement joins TRBV11-2 to TRBJ2-7; 10 bases are shared with TRBD1. Germline V gene lookup returns CDR1 SGHAT and CDR2 FQNNGV. The CDR3 is made up of 14 amino acids. V trimming: 4 bases; J trimming: 3 bases; junction bases outside the gene matches: 3. CDR3 in DNA: TGTGCCAGCAGCTCGGGACAGGGGATCTACGAGCAGTACTTC. The encoded protein is CASSSGQGIYEQYF.

The chain links TRBV19 to TRBJ1-1; D possibly corresponds to TRBD1 (6 bases). The CDR3 is 15 amino acids. With 7 bases removed from V and 1 base from J, the gap between germline ends came to 16 bases. Germline V gives CDR1 LNHDA, CDR2 SQIVND (reference sequence). CDR3 loop: CASTPRGHRNTEAFF. The CDR3 coding sequence is TGTGCCAGTACGCCCCGGGGGCATAGGAACACTGAAGCTTTCTTT.

Written as DNA, the CDR3 is TGTGCCAGCAGAGGAGGGGGGCAGGATTCTAGCACAGATACGCAGTATTTT. Encoded protein: CASRGGGQDSSTDTQYF. The chain recombines TRBV7-8 with TRBJ2-3; TRBD1 or TRBD2 may be the D gene (6 bases each). Germline-derived CDR1 and CDR2 are SGHVS and FQNEAQ. V lost 6 bases and J 0 bases, leaving 19 bases between the germline ends. This CDR3 has 17 residues.

The rearrangement links TRBV7-2 to TRBJ1-5, with D perhaps matching TRBD1 (5 bases). The germline V and J ends were trimmed by 2 bases and 4 bases, with 12 bases remaining between them. The CDR3 totals 15 residues. CDR1 SGHTA and CDR2 FQGNSA come from the germline V gene. The CDR3, as DNA: TGTGCCAGCAGCTTATGGGGGGGGGTGAATCAGCCCCAGCATTTT. Protein product: CASSLWGGVNQPQHF.

This clone was picked up a small number of times. This chain joins TRBV11-2 and TRBJ2-7; D unresolved. The CDR3 length is 12 residues. Trimming shortened V by 2 bases and J by 3 bases, and 5 bases separated the two germline ends. CDR1 SGHAT and CDR2 FQNNGV come from the germline V gene. CDR3 sequence reads: CASSLWSYEQYF. In DNA form, the CDR3 reads TGTGCCAGCAGCTTATGGAGCTACGAGCAGTACTTC.

The V call is TRBV28, the J call TRBJ2-3, with D uncertain. Germline CDR1 is MDHEN and CDR2 is SYDVKM. V lost 6 bases and J 0 bases, leaving 10 bases between the germline ends. The CDR3 runs to 14 residues. DNA for the CDR3: TGTGCCAGCAGCCTACAACCTAGCACAGATACGCAGTATTTT. Translating it yields CASSLQPSTDTQYF.

This clone appeared once. This chain uses TRBV5-8 with TRBJ2-3; no definite D call. Germline-derived CDR1 and CDR2 are SGHTS and YDEGEE. The CDR3 covers 15 residues. Trimming cost V 4 bases and J 4 bases, with 16 bases left between them. CDR3 region: CASSAKGIGPDTQYF. The CDR3 DNA reads TGTGCCAGCAGCGCCAAAGGGATCGGACCAGATACGCAGTATTTT.

V gene TRBV7-9 combines with J gene TRBJ2-7; 9 bases align to TRBD1. V dropped 3 bases and J dropped 3; count of bases not matched to a gene: 9. CDR3 length equals 16 residues. Germline-derived CDR1 and CDR2 are SEHNR and FQNEAQ (reference sequence). CDR3 nucleotide sequence: TGTGCCAGCAGCTTGGGAGCCGGGACAGGGATCTACGAGCAGTACTTC. Amino acids: CASSLGAGTGIYEQYF. The whole variable domain, remainder taken from reference TRBV7-9 and TRBJ2-7, is DTGVSQNPRHKITKRGQNVTFRCDPISEHNRLYWYRQTLGQGPEFLTYFQNEAQLEKSRLLSDRFSAERPKGSFSTLEIQRTEQGDSAMYLCASSLGAGTGIYEQYFGPGTRLTVT.

CDR3 nucleotide sequence: TGTGCCAGCAGCCAAGGGGGGGATAACACTGAAGCTTTCTTT. Protein product: CASSQGGDNTEAFF. The V gene is TRBV4-2, the J gene TRBJ1-1, with D possibly matching TRBD1 (5 bases). Germline assignment: CDR1 LGHNA and CDR2 YNFKEQ. There are 14 residues in the CDR3. With 1 base removed from V and 2 bases from J, the gap between germline ends came to 8 bases.

As concerns this clone: This sample also contains other DNA sequences that code for the same CDR3. This chain links TRBV30 with TRBJ1-5; D gene uncertain. Germline assignment: CDR1 GTSNPN and CDR2 SVGIG (reference sequence). The CDR3 runs to 13 residues. V was cut by 4 bases and J by 1 base, with 8 bases left in between. The CDR3 bases are TGTGCCTGGAACCCGGGGAGCAATCAGCCCCAGCATTTT. Translation gives CAWNPGSNQPQHF.

The gene calls are TRBV5-1 and TRBJ2-5; D uncertain. V lost 6 bases and J lost 5, with 20 bases in between. The V gene's germline CDR1 is SGHRS and CDR2 YFSETQ. The CDR3 length is 15 residues. The CDR3 nucleotides read TGCGCCAGCACGGACCTTTCCGTGGGTGGGGAGACCCAGTACTTC. Translated, it gives CASTDLSVGGETQYF.

The CDR3 DNA follows: TGCGCCAGCAGCTTGGATCCAGTGAGACAGACCCAGTACTTC. Translated: CASSLDPVRQTQYF. The chain combines TRBV5-1 with TRBJ2-5; no definite D call. Deletions cut 0 bases from V and 6 bases from J, with 12 bases between. This CDR3 spans 14 amino acids. Germline CDR1 is SGHRS and CDR2 is YFSETQ.

The chain joins TRBV4-3 to TRBJ2-3; D perhaps matches TRBD2 (5 bases). The ends were cut back, 2 bases at V and 7 bases at J, with 10 bases in the middle. The CDR3 runs 13 residues. The germline gives CDR1 LGHNA, CDR2 YSLEER. The CDR3 reads CASSQTLENTQYF. CDR3 bases: TGCGCCAGCAGCCAAACACTAGAAAATACGCAGTATTTT.

The rearrangement joins TRBV10-3 to TRBJ1-1; no clear D gene. V was trimmed by 0 bases and J by 6 bases, leaving 11 bases between them. Germline V gives CDR1 ENHRY, CDR2 SYGVKD. The CDR3 runs 14 residues. CDR3: CAISESYGVPEAFF. The CDR3 DNA follows: TGTGCCATCAGTGAGTCATATGGCGTTCCTGAAGCTTTCTTT.

The chain combines TRBV9 with TRBJ1-1; D not resolved. V was clipped by 0 bases and J by 1 base, with 7 bases between them. The CDR3 runs to 14 residues. Germline CDR1 reads SGDLS; CDR2 reads YYNGEE. CDR3 DNA: TGTGCCAGCAGCGTAGGTTGGGGGAACACTGAAGCTTTCTTT. This codes for CASSVGWGNTEAFF.

V gene TRBV14 combines with J gene TRBJ2-1; possible D gene TRBD2, 6 bases. Trimming left V 4 bases short and J 10 bases short, with 14 bases between. The germline V gene has CDR1 SGHDN and CDR2 FVKESK. The CDR3 contains 13 residues. CDR3 region: CASSLPGSWEQFF. The DNA of the CDR3 is TGTGCCAGCAGCCTCCCCGGGAGTTGGGAGCAGTTCTTC.

The rearrangement joins TRBV10-2 to TRBJ1-4; D not certain. Germline CDR1 WSHSY, CDR2 SAAADI. There are 15 residues in the CDR3. The V end was cut by 6 bases, the J end by 0 bases, with 11 bases between. CDR3: CASRNSGTTNEKLFF. The CDR3 nucleotides read TGCGCCAGCAGAAATTCCGGGACAACTAATGAAAAACTGTTTTTT.

The chain combines TRBV30 with TRBJ1-5; D gene unclear. The germline CDR1 and CDR2 sequences are GTSNPN and SVGIG (reference sequence). The CDR3 sequence is 14 residues long. V was trimmed by 0 bases and J by 3 bases, leaving 9 bases between them. In nucleotides, the CDR3 is TGTGCCTGGAGTGTCCGGGCCAACAATCAGCCCCAGCATTTT. Translation gives CAWSVRANNQPQHF. The full variable domain, its missing parts supplied by reference TRBV30 and TRBJ1-5, is SQTIHQWPATLVQPVGSPLSLECTVEGTSNPNLYWYRQAAGRGLQLLFYSVGIGQISSEVPQNLSASRPQDRQFILSSKKLLLSDSGFYLCAWSVRANNQPQHFGDGTRLSIL.

The gene calls are TRBV29-1 and TRBJ1-1; 7 nucleotides align to TRBD1. Germline-derived CDR1 and CDR2 are SQVTM and ANQGSEA. There are 13 residues in the CDR3. With V trimmed by 7 bases and J by 0 bases, 5 bases remained unmatched. The CDR3 nucleotides read TGCAGCGCCGTGGGACAGCTGAACACTGAAGCTTTCTTT. This translates into CSAVGQLNTEAFF.

This chain links TRBV18 with TRBJ1-6, with TRBD1 as a possible D gene (6 bases). Looked up from germline, CDR1 is KGHSH and CDR2 is LQKENI. The CDR3 extends over 12 amino acids. Between the trimmed V and J ends, which lost 6 bases and 8 bases, there was a span of 8 bases. CDR3 amino acids: CASSPGDSPLHF. CDR3 coding DNA: TGTGCCAGCTCTCCAGGGGATTCACCCCTCCACTTT.

The chain recombines TRBV7-6 with TRBJ2-7, with D possibly being TRBD1 (5 bases). The CDR3 contains 13 residues. Between the trimmed V and J ends, which lost 5 bases and 3 bases, there was a span of 11 bases. Germline V gene lookup returns CDR1 SGHVS and CDR2 FNYEAQ. The CDR3 reads CASSPSTDYEQYF. The CDR3 DNA is TGTGCCAGCAGCCCCTCGACAGACTACGAGCAGTACTTC.

The chain joins TRBV6-6 to TRBJ2-7; 9 nucleotides line up with TRBD1. Looked up from germline, CDR1 is MNHNY and CDR2 is SVGAGI (reference sequence). This CDR3 has 16 residues. V gave up 2 bases and J gave up 3 bases; unmatched junction bases: 8. As DNA, the CDR3 is TGTGCCAGCAGTTACGCCCTACAGGGGGCCGGCTACGAGCAGTACTTC. Protein: CASSYALQGAGYEQYF.

The chain is built from TRBV10-3 and TRBJ2-6; D is possibly TRBD2 (6 bases). CDR1 and CDR2 (germline): ENHRY, SYGVKD. The CDR3 has 19 amino acids. Trimming removed 0 bases from V and 0 bases from J, with 15 bases in between. Here the CDR3 DNA reads TGTGCCATCAGTGAGTCGACAGCGGGTAACTTCTCTGGGGCCAACGTCCTGACTTTC. Encoded protein: CAISESTAGNFSGANVLTF.